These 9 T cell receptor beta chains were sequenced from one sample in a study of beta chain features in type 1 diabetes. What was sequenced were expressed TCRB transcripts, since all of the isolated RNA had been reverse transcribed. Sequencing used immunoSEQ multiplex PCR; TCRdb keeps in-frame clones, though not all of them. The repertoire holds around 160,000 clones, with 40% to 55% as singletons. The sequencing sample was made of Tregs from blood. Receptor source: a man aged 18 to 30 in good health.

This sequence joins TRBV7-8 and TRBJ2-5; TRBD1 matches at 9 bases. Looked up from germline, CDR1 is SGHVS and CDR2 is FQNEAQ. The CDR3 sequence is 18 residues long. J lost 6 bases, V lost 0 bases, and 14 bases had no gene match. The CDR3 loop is CASSLAPRTGEVGKTQYF. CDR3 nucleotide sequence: TGTGCCAGCAGCTTAGCCCCTCGGACAGGGGAAGTAGGGAAGACCCAGTACTTC.

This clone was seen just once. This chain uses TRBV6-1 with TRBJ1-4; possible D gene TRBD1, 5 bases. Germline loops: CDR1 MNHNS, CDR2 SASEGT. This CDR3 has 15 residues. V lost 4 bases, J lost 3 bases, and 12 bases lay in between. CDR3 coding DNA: TGTGCCAGCAGTGTCCAGGGTTATGCTAATGAAAAACTGTTTTTT. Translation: CASSVQGYANEKLFF.

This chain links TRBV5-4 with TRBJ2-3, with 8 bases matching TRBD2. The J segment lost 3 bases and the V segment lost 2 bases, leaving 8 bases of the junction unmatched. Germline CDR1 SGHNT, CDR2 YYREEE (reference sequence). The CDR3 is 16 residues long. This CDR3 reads CASSLNSGVWTDTQYF. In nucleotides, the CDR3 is TGTGCCAGCAGCTTAAATAGCGGGGTCTGGACAGATACGCAGTATTTT. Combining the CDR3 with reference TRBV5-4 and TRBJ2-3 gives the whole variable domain ETGVTQSPTHLIKTRGQQVTLRCSSQSGHNTVSWYQQALGQGPQFIFQYYREEENGRGNFPPRFSGLQFPNYSSELNVNALELDDSALYLCASSLNSGVWTDTQYFGPGTRLTVL.

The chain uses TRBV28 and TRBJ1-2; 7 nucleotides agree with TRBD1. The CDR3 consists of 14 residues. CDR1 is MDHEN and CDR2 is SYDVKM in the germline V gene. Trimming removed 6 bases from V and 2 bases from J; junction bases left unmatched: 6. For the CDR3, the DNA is TGTGCCAGCAGGGGGGGCAGGGGGAACTATGGCTACACCTTC. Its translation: CASRGGRGNYGYTF.

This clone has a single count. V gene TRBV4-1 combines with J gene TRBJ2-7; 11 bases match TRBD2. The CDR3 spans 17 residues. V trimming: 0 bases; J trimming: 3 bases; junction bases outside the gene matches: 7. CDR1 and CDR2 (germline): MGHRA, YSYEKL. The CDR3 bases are TGCGCCAGCAGCCAAGACGCCGGACTAGCGGGTTTCTACGAGCAGTACTTC. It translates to CASSQDAGLAGFYEQYF.

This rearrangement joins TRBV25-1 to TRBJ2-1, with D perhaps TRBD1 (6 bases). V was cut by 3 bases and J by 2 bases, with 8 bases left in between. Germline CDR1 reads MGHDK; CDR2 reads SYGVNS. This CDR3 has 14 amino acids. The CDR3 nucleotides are TGTGCCAGCAGTGAGACAGGACCCTACAATGAGCAGTTCTTC. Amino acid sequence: CASSETGPYNEQFF.

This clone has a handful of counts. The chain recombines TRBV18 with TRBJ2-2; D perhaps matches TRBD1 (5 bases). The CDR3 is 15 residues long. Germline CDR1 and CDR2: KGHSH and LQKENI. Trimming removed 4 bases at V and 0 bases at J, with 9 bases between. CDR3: CASSREGANTGELFF. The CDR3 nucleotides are TGTGCCAGCTCACGGGAAGGGGCGAACACCGGGGAGCTGTTTTTT.

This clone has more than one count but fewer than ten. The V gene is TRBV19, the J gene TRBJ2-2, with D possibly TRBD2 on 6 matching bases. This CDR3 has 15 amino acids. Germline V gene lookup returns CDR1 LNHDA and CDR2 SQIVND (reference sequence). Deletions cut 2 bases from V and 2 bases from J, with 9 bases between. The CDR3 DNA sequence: TGTGCCAGTAGTATACCGGGGGTTAACACCGGGGAGCTGTTTTTT. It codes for CASSIPGVNTGELFF.

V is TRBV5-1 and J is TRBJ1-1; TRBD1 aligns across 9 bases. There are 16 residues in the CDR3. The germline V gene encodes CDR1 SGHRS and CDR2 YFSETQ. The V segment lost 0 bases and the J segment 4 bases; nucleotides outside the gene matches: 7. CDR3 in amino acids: CASSLVQGAFSTEAFF. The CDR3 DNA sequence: TGCGCCAGCAGCTTGGTACAGGGGGCCTTCAGCACTGAAGCTTTCTTT.